The clone carrying this T cell receptor (beta chain) has ten or more counts. The sample originates from a study of naive and memory T cell subsets. Reverse transcription of blood and skin TCR RNA was primed at alpha and beta constant regions. TCRdb reanalysed the 5' RACE reads using MiXCR and keeps one entry per CDR3 protein. This table has tens of thousands of distinct CDR3 sequences, under 25% appearing once. Whole-blood samples were 2.5 to 3 ml of peripheral blood from healthy adult volunteers. The CDR3 is 13 amino acids. CDR1 and CDR2 (germline): SQVTM, ANQGSEA. Unmatched junction bases numbered 3, after V lost 1 base and J lost 3 bases.

The receptor comes from a female donor in good health. This chain uses TRBV29-1 with TRBJ2-7, with 7 bases identical to TRBD2. In nucleotides, the CDR3 is TGCAGCGTTGAAGGTGGACTAGGCTACGAGCAGTACTTC. Amino acids: CSVEGGLGYEQYF.